These 14 T cell receptor beta chains share one sample of origin, sequenced in a study of control samples from healthy donors and cancer patients. TCRdb's table, derived via immunoSEQ multiplex PCR, lists solely in-frame clones and lacks some. Of approximately 220,000 clones listed, around 94% are singletons. Sequenced sample: blood. Receptors were obtained from a man over 45 in good health.

The genes are TRBV11-2 and TRBJ1-1; no firm D call. From germline, CDR1 is SGHAT and CDR2 FQNNGV. The CDR3 spans 15 residues. With 6 bases removed from V and 1 base from J, the gap between germline ends came to 15 bases. CDR3 in DNA: TGTGCCAGCAGACTCCCCGGACGGAAGAACACTGAAGCTTTCTTT. Its protein is CASRLPGRKNTEAFF.

This clone appeared a single time. The J gene is TRBJ2-1, the V gene TRBV15; possibly TRBD1 for D (6 bases). V gave up 4 bases and J gave up 5 bases, with 18 bases separating them. Germline CDR1 and CDR2: LNHNV and YYDKDF (reference sequence). The CDR3 is made up of 16 amino acids. CDR3 protein: CATSKGNRDYDNEQFF. CDR3 DNA: TGTGCCACCAGCAAGGGGAACAGGGATTACGACAATGAGCAGTTCTTC.

The chain employs TRBV27 and TRBJ2-5; TRBD2 aligns across 14 bases. Unmatched junction bases numbered 2, after V lost 4 bases and J lost 4 bases. CDR1 is MNHEY, CDR2 SMNVEV, per germline (reference sequence). The CDR3 loop spans 15 amino acids. CDR3 DNA sequence: TGTGCCAGCAGTTGGGGACTAGCGGGGGTAGAGACCCAGTACTTC. Amino acid sequence: CASSWGLAGVETQYF.

V usage is TRBV9 and J usage is TRBJ2-6; TRBD1 agrees at 7 bases. The trim removed 0 bases at V and 3 bases at J, leaving 0 bases unmatched. CDR3 size: 15 residues. Looked up from germline, CDR1 is SGDLS and CDR2 is YYNGEE. The CDR3 reads CASSVDRGGANVLTF. The CDR3 region has the DNA TGTGCCAGCAGCGTAGACAGGGGTGGGGCCAACGTCCTGACTTTC.

The J gene is TRBJ2-5, the V gene TRBV5-8; 7 positions agree with TRBD1. The trim removed 3 bases at V and 1 base at J, leaving 6 bases unmatched. The CDR3 is 15 residues long. The germline V gene has CDR1 SGHTS and CDR2 YDEGEE. In DNA, the CDR3 is TGTGCCAGCAGCTCACTGACAGGGTCCCAAGAGACCCAGTACTTC. Translating gives CASSSLTGSQETQYF.

The rearrangement joins TRBV7-8 to TRBJ2-2, with TRBD2 matching over 9 bases. The trim removed 3 bases at V and 2 bases at J, leaving 10 bases unmatched. CDR3 size: 18 residues. The V gene's germline CDR1 is SGHVS and CDR2 FQNEAQ. For the CDR3, the DNA is TGTGCCAGCAGCTTCAGATTTAGCGGGGGCCTTAACACCGGGGAGCTGTTTTTT. Its protein is CASSFRFSGGLNTGELFF.

The chain couples TRBV19 to TRBJ2-1, with TRBD2 as a possible D gene (5 bases). The V end was cut by 5 bases, the J end by 2 bases, with 16 bases between. There are 16 residues in the CDR3. Germline loops: CDR1 LNHDA, CDR2 SQIVND (reference sequence). CDR3 in DNA: TGTGCCAGTAGTCCTTCCGGAGGACTGGCCTACAATGAGCAGTTCTTC. This gives the protein CASSPSGGLAYNEQFF.

The CDR3 DNA sequence: TGCGCCAGCAGCTTGCCTAGTGGGGACTACGAGCAGTACTTC. It codes for CASSLPSGDYEQYF. The V gene is TRBV5-1, the J gene TRBJ2-7; no reliable D call. Germline V gene lookup returns CDR1 SGHRS and CDR2 YFSETQ. The V and J ends lost 1 base and 3 bases respectively, with 11 bases between them. CDR3 length: 14 residues.

This clone came up once. This sequence joins TRBV6-2 or TRBV6-3 and TRBJ1-1; 8 bases fit TRBD1. V shed 6 bases and J 5 bases; nucleotides not matched to a gene: 11. Germline CDR1 reads MNHEY; CDR2 reads SVGEGT. This CDR3 comprises 15 residues. CDR3 in amino acids: CASSRLGQESTEAFF. The CDR3 bases are TGTGCCAGCAGCCGCCTGGGACAGGAGTCAACTGAAGCTTTCTTT.

This rearrangement joins TRBV12-1 to TRBJ2-2; the table's D call TRBD2 went unverified against the DNA. TRBV12-1 is described as a pseudogene. The CDR3 runs 11 residues. The CDR3: CASEGVRELFF. CDR3 DNA: TGTGCCAGCGAGGGCGTGAGGGAGCTGTTTTTT.

V is TRBV6-5 and J is TRBJ1-6; 9 nucleotides align to TRBD1. Germline assignment: CDR1 MNHEY and CDR2 SVGAGI. V dropped 2 bases and J dropped 8; count of bases not matched to a gene: 7. The CDR3 covers 16 residues. The DNA of the CDR3 is TGTGCCAGCAGTTACACCTTAACAGGGGGCGATTCACCCCTCCACTTT. Protein product: CASSYTLTGGDSPLHF.

V gene TRBV6-1 combines with J gene TRBJ1-4; the match to TRBD1 covers 7 bases. This CDR3 contains 18 residues. The germline CDR1 and CDR2 sequences are MNHNS and SASEGT. With V trimmed by 0 bases and J by 1 base, 8 bases remained unmatched. The CDR3 here is CASSEAHRGIVTNEKLFF. The CDR3 bases are TGTGCCAGCAGTGAAGCGCACAGGGGCATCGTAACTAATGAAAAACTGTTTTTT.

To note about this clone: Sequence at one end of the junction differs from germline and may be a read error. The chain links TRBV7-9 to TRBJ2-2; 9 bases match TRBD2. The germline V gene encodes CDR1 SEHNR and CDR2 FQNEAQ (reference sequence). This CDR3 has 16 amino acids. This CDR3 reads CASSLASGMNTGELFF. CDR3 DNA sequence: TGTGCCAGCAGCCTAGCTAGCGGGATGAACACCGGGGAGCTGTTTTTT.

V is TRBV7-6 and J is TRBJ2-1; D unclear. Trimming cost V 1 base and J 0 bases, with 10 bases left between them. The CDR3 sequence is 16 residues long. Germline V CDR1 and CDR2: SGHVS, FNYEAQ. This chain's CDR3 is CASSLGALPSYNEQFF. The DNA for the CDR3 is TGTGCCAGCAGCTTAGGTGCCCTCCCCTCCTACAATGAGCAGTTCTTC.